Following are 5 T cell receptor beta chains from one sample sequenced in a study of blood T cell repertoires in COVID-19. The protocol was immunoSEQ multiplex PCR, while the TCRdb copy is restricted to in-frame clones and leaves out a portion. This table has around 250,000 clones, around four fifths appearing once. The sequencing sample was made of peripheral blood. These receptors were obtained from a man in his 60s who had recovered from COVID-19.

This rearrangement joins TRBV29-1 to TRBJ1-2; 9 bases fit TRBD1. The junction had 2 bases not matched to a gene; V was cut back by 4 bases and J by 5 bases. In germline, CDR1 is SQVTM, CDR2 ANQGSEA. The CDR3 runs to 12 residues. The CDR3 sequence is CSVGGQGYGYTF. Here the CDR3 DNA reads TGCAGCGTTGGCGGACAGGGGTATGGCTACACCTTC.

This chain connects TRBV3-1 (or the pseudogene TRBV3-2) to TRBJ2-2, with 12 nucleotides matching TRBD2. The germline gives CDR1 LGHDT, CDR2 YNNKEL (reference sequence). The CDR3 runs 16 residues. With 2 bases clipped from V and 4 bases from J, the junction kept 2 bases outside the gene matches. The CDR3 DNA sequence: TGTGCCAGCAGCCAAATGGGACTAGCGGGCACCGGGGAGCTGTTTTTT. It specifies CASSQMGLAGTGELFF.

The CDR3 DNA reads TGTGCCTGGACCCGAGCGAACGAGCAGTACTTC. Protein sequence: CAWTRANEQYF. The chain links TRBV30 to TRBJ2-7; unclear D gene. The V end was cut by 4 bases, the J end by 5 bases, with 9 bases between. There are 11 residues in the CDR3. The germline V gene encodes CDR1 GTSNPN and CDR2 SVGIG (reference sequence). Variable domain in full (rest from reference TRBV30 and TRBJ2-7): SQTIHQWPATLVQPVGSPLSLECTVEGTSNPNLYWYRQAAGRGLQLLFYSVGIGQISSEVPQNLSASRPQDRQFILSSKKLLLSDSGFYLCAWTRANEQYFGPGTRLTVT.

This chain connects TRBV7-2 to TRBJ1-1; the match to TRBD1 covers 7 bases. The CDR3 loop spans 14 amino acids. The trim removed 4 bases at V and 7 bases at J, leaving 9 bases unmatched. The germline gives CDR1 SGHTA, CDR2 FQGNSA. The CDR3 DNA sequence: TGTGCCAGCAGCTCGGAGACAGGGATCAGTGAAGCTTTCTTT. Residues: CASSSETGISEAFF. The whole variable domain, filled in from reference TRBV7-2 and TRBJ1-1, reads GAGVSQSPSNKVTEKGKDVELRCDPISGHTALYWYRQSLGQGLEFLIYFQGNSAPDKSGLPSDRFSAERTGGSVSTLTIQRTQQEDSAVYLCASSSETGISEAFFGQGTRLTVV.

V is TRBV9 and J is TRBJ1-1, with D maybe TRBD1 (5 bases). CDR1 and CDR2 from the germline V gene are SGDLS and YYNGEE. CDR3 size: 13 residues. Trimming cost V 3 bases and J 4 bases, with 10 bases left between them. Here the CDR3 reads CASSAGIGTEAFF. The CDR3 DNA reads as TGTGCCAGCAGCGCAGGGATCGGCACTGAAGCTTTCTTT.